The clone carrying this TCR beta chain was seen just once. Its target is unknown. V dropped 0 bases and J dropped 7; count of bases not matched to a gene: 9. Germline V gene sequence: CDR1 MNHEY, CDR2 SVGAGI. This CDR3 is 15 amino acids long. PCR involved 60 Vbeta and 13 Jbeta primers. TCRdb's copy holds only in-frame clones and misses some; the assay was immunoSEQ multiplex PCR. The sample records 130,000 or so clones, approximately 82% being singletons. The data derive from a study of cytomegalovirus exposure and HLA in healthy donors. The wider study: From HLA-typed donors, an early data release held roughly 80 million unique TCRs. Study observations and caveats: CMV antigen specificity of a few CMV-associated chains was confirmed in vitro.

The clonotype originates from a woman aged 18-29 years in good health and CMV-seropositive. Sequences were obtained from PBMCs. This chain connects TRBV6-5 to TRBJ2-7, with 7 bases matching TRBD1. CDR3 amino acids: CASSYSNRGEGEQYF. CDR3 nucleotide sequence: TGTGCCAGCAGTTACTCGAACAGGGGCGAAGGGGAGCAGTACTTC.